These T cell receptor beta chains were read from a single sample in a study of a mutant IDH1 vaccine in newly diagnosed glioma. No antigen has been assigned to these receptors. Produced via immunoSEQ multiplex PCR; TCRdb's table is partial and in-frame only. The sample consists of under 95,000 clones, 90% to 95% of them appearing once. Material: PBMCs, obtained from a glioma patient whose treatment included an IDH1 peptide vaccine. These receptor sequences come from a woman aged 45-60 years with glioma. The CDR3 runs from the conserved cysteine through the conserved F or W. D genes are given only for firm matches. A clone size is listed for some rows: how often the clone was seen (once, few, many), or a class if it is expanded.

clone size,V gene,J gene,CDR3 length,D gene,CDR3 DNA,CDR3 protein
.,TRBV4-1,TRBJ2-7,17,.,TGCGCCAGCAGCCAAATAGGGTATCGGAGGGAGACCTACGAGCAGTACTTC,CASSQIGYRRETYEQYF
.,TRBV28,TRBJ1-5,14,.,.,CASRGPTVLRPQHF
.,TRBV6-5,TRBJ1-3,15,TRBD1,TGTGCCAGCAGTTACCGGACAGGGCGCGGAAACACCATATATTTT,CASSYRTGRGNTIYF
.,TRBV29-1,TRBJ1-1,14,.,TGCAGCGTTTTTGACCGGGGCCGGCACCCCGAAGCTTTCTTT,CSVFDRGRHPEAFF
.,TRBV7-9,TRBJ2-7,13,.,TGTGCCAGCAGCTTGGACCCGCCCCCCGGGCAGTACTTC,CASSLDPPPGQYF
.,TRBV27,TRBJ2-7,14,.,TGTGCCAGCAGTCAAAGGGGGTGGACCTACGAGCAGTACTTC,CASSQRGWTYEQYF
.,TRBV28,TRBJ2-2,16,TRBD2,TGTGCCAGCAGAACTAGCGGGAGGGCCTCGAACGGGGAGCTGTTTTTT,CASRTSGRASNGELFF
.,TRBV6-1,TRBJ1-1,13,.,TGTGCCAGCAGTGACCACCTAAACACTGAAGCTTTCTTT,CASSDHLNTEAFF
.,TRBV29-1,TRBJ1-1,12,.,TGCAGCGTTCGGCGCGGGGCTTTGGGGGCTTTCTTT,CSVRRGALGAFF
once,TRBV6-5,TRBJ2-2,15,TRBD1,TGTGCCAGCAGCCGGACAGGCATAAACACCGGGGAGCTGTTTTTT,CASSRTGINTGELFF